The 5 T cell receptor beta chains listed next were all sequenced from one sample in a study of T cell responses to AZD1222 COVID-19 vaccine. The repertoire was sequenced with immunoSEQ multiplex PCR; TCRdb's copy has only in-frame clones and lacks some. The sample carries some 150,000 clones, about 86% recorded once. This sample comprised peripheral blood, obtained on day 0 of MenACWY control vaccination. These receptor sequences come from an adult in good health.

This chain uses TRBV5-1 with TRBJ2-1; D gene unclear. Germline values: CDR1 SGHRS, CDR2 YFSETQ. The CDR3 contains 13 residues. Trimming removed 0 bases from V and 9 bases from J, with 10 bases in between. In nucleotides, the CDR3 is TGCGCCAGCAGCTTGGATTTGTCGGGTGAGCAGTTCTTC. Translated: CASSLDLSGEQFF.

This chain links TRBV15 with TRBJ1-6; 9 nucleotides match TRBD1. The CDR3 length is 16 residues. CDR1 LNHNV and CDR2 YYDKDF come from the germline V gene (reference sequence). The ends lost 1 base at V and 8 bases at J; junction bases unmatched: 6. DNA of the CDR3: TGTGCCACCAGCAGAGTTAGGACAGGGGCGTATTCACCCCTCCACTTT. Translating gives CATSRVRTGAYSPLHF.

The CDR3 nucleotides read TGTGCCTGGAGTGGTCTTTGGACAGTTCGCACTGAAGCTTTCTTT. Encoded protein: CAWSGLWTVRTEAFF. The rearrangement uses TRBV30 and TRBJ1-1; D is possibly TRBD1 (6 bases). Per germline, CDR1 GTSNPN and CDR2 SVGIG (reference sequence). Trimming took 1 base from V and 4 from J, leaving 16 bases between them. CDR3 length: 15 amino acids. Complete variable domain (other parts from reference TRBV30 and TRBJ1-1): SQTIHQWPATLVQPVGSPLSLECTVEGTSNPNLYWYRQAAGRGLQLLFYSVGIGQISSEVPQNLSASRPQDRQFILSSKKLLLSDSGFYLCAWSGLWTVRTEAFFGQGTRLTVV.

J is TRBJ2-6 and V is TRBV18; the D gene is possibly TRBD1 (7 bases). The CDR3 is made up of 16 amino acids. Per the germline V gene, CDR1 is KGHSH and CDR2 is LQKENI. Deletions cut 4 bases from V and 3 bases from J, with 13 bases between. The CDR3 sequence is CASSRQGGNGANVLTF. As DNA, the CDR3 is TGTGCCAGCTCACGACAGGGAGGTAATGGGGCCAACGTCCTGACTTTC.

The chain links TRBV3-1 (or the pseudogene TRBV3-2) to TRBJ2-7, with D possibly TRBD1 on 5 matching bases. The CDR3 runs to 13 residues. From germline, CDR1 is LGHDT and CDR2 YNNKEL (reference sequence). The ends were cut back, 0 bases at V and 6 bases at J, with 9 bases in the middle. The CDR3 loop is CASSQDREGEQYF. For the CDR3, the DNA is TGTGCCAGCAGCCAAGACAGGGAAGGCGAGCAGTACTTC.